These 19 T cell receptor beta chains came from one sample sequenced in a study of shared clonotypes between healthy human individuals. Some clones are missing from TCRdb's copy, which holds only in-frame ones; the method was immunoSEQ multiplex PCR. The data hold about 2,200,000 clones, with approximately 94% observed a single time. Naive CD8 isolation took CD45RO-negative cells positively selected for CCR7 and excluded terminally differentiated effector memory CD45RA+ cells. Sequences were obtained from naive CD8+ T cells from PBMCs. The receptors were gathered from a man between 18 and 29 years old in good health. Some clones in this sample may be carry-over from other donors' samples.

This clone was found a few times. Distinct nucleotide sequences in the sample also encode this CDR3. The genes are TRBV15 and TRBJ1-5, with D uncertain. Trimming shortened V by 0 bases and J by 4 bases, and 4 bases separated the two germline ends. Germline assignment: CDR1 LNHNV and CDR2 YYDKDF (reference sequence). The length of the CDR3 is 13 residues. The CDR3 DNA is TGTGCCACCAGCAGAGAGGCGAATCAGCCCCAGCATTTT. This translates into CATSREANQPQHF. Supplemented by reference TRBV15 and TRBJ1-5, the full variable domain reads DAMVIQNPRYQVTQFGKPVTLSCSQTLNHNVMYWYQQKSSQAPKLLFHYYDKDFNNEADTPDNFQSRRPNTSFCFLDIRSPGLGDTAMYLCATSREANQPQHFGDGTRLSIL.

The V call is TRBV14, the J call TRBJ1-1, with a tentative D call TRBD1 (5 bases). Trimming shortened V by 3 bases and J by 4 bases, and 9 bases separated the two germline ends. Germline V gives CDR1 SGHDN, CDR2 FVKESK. This CDR3 spans 13 amino acids. CDR3 in DNA: TGTGCCAGCAGCCAGGGGGTGAGCACTGAAGCTTTCTTT. This codes for CASSQGVSTEAFF.

This chain joins TRBV15 and TRBJ1-2; no clear D. The CDR3 extends over 14 amino acids. In germline, CDR1 is LNHNV, CDR2 YYDKDF (reference sequence). Trimming removed 5 bases from V and 8 bases from J, with 18 bases in between. The CDR3 DNA sequence: TGTGCCACCAGCGTCATCGTCGGCTTCCAAGGCTACACCTTC. It encodes CATSVIVGFQGYTF. The whole variable domain, remainder taken from reference TRBV15 and TRBJ1-2, is DAMVIQNPRYQVTQFGKPVTLSCSQTLNHNVMYWYQQKSSQAPKLLFHYYDKDFNNEADTPDNFQSRRPNTSFCFLDIRSPGLGDTAMYLCATSVIVGFQGYTFGSGTRLTVV.

The CDR3 sequence is CSVYNRDRGYEQYF. The CDR3 coding sequence is TGCAGCGTATACAACCGGGACAGGGGCTACGAGCAGTACTTC. The chain employs TRBV29-1 and TRBJ2-7, with 10 bases lining up with TRBD1. CDR1 SQVTM and CDR2 ANQGSEA come from the germline V gene. The CDR3 covers 14 residues. The ends lost 6 bases at V and 3 bases at J; junction bases unmatched: 8.

This chain joins TRBV20-1 and TRBJ2-1, with TRBD2 as a possible D gene (5 bases). V lost 3 bases and J 9 bases, leaving 9 bases between the germline ends. Per germline, CDR1 DFQATT and CDR2 SNEGSKA (reference sequence). The CDR3 runs to 11 residues. CDR3 residues: CSARGVTEQFF. Here the CDR3 DNA reads TGCAGTGCTAGGGGAGTCACTGAGCAGTTCTTC.

V usage is TRBV11-2 and J usage is TRBJ2-3; weak D call: TRBD1 (6 bases). The CDR3 loop spans 17 amino acids. Trimming removed 2 bases at V and 4 bases at J, with 19 bases between. The germline CDR1 and CDR2 sequences are SGHAT and FQNNGV. CDR3 loop: CASSLPQQGRRADTQYF. The CDR3 DNA reads TGTGCCAGCAGCTTACCCCAACAGGGCCGGAGAGCAGATACGCAGTATTTT.

This CDR3 reads CASRPTGVRNTIYF. The CDR3 region has the DNA TGTGCCAGCAGGCCGACAGGGGTCAGAAACACCATATATTTT. The chain employs TRBV6-5 and TRBJ1-3; 8 nucleotides line up with TRBD1. The trim removed 6 bases at V and 5 bases at J, leaving 6 bases unmatched. Germline CDR1 MNHEY, CDR2 SVGAGI. The CDR3 runs 14 residues.

V gene TRBV9 combines with J gene TRBJ2-1; maybe TRBD2 (5 bases). The CDR3 covers 15 residues. The germline V gene has CDR1 SGDLS and CDR2 YYNGEE. V lost 0 bases to trimming and J lost 1 base, with 8 bases between them. This CDR3 is CASSVDGDSYNEQFF. CDR3 coding DNA: TGTGCCAGCAGCGTAGACGGGGATTCCTACAATGAGCAGTTCTTC.

This clone was observed a single time. The chain carries TRBV19 and TRBJ2-1; D is perhaps TRBD2 (6 bases). The CDR3 has 15 residues. Trimming took off 3 bases at V and 7 bases at J, with 16 bases between the two ends. The germline CDR1 and CDR2 sequences are LNHDA and SQIVND (reference sequence). Here the CDR3 reads CASSITGTEGNEQFF. The CDR3 DNA reads TGTGCCAGTAGTATCACCGGGACTGAGGGGAATGAGCAGTTCTTC.

The chain links TRBV28 to TRBJ2-7, with D perhaps matching TRBD1 or TRBD2 (6 bases each). The CDR3 spans 15 residues. Germline assignment: CDR1 MDHEN and CDR2 SYDVKM. V lost 6 bases to trimming and J lost 4 bases, with 19 bases between them. This chain's CDR3 is CASSPHVGGGYEQYF. The DNA of the CDR3 is TGTGCCAGCAGCCCCCATGTGGGGGGCGGGTACGAGCAGTACTTC.

The J gene is TRBJ2-1, the V gene TRBV7-3; D could derive from TRBD1 or TRBD2 (5 bases each). V lost 0 bases to trimming and J lost 6 bases, with 15 bases between them. This CDR3 spans 16 amino acids. Germline CDR1 and CDR2: SGHTA and FQGTGA. As DNA, the CDR3 is TGTGCCAGCAGCTTAACTCGTCGGGGCAGGACCAATGAGCAGTTCTTC. This translates into CASSLTRRGRTNEQFF.

The V call is TRBV30, the J call TRBJ2-7; maybe TRBD2 (5 bases). CDR3 length: 14 residues. CDR1 and CDR2 from the germline V gene are GTSNPN and SVGIG (reference sequence). The V end was cut by 2 bases, the J end by 6 bases, with 17 bases between. This CDR3 reads CAWSPQVLGLEQYF. The CDR3 nucleotides read TGTGCCTGGAGTCCGCAGGTACTAGGTCTCGAGCAGTACTTC.

This chain links TRBV2 with TRBJ1-1; D uncertain. V gave up 6 bases and J gave up 1 base, with 6 bases separating them. CDR1 SNHLY and CDR2 FYNNEI come from the germline V gene. The CDR3 extends over 12 amino acids. The CDR3 is CASRNKNTEAFF. The DNA of the CDR3 is TGTGCCAGCAGGAACAAGAACACTGAAGCTTTCTTT.

The chain employs TRBV7-9 and TRBJ1-2, with TRBD1 identical over 9 bases. CDR1 and CDR2 (germline): SEHNR, FQNEAQ (reference sequence). The J segment lost 7 bases and the V segment lost 1 base, leaving 4 bases of the junction unmatched. The CDR3 totals 14 residues. CDR3 in amino acids: CASSLETGGGGYTF. The CDR3 DNA sequence: TGTGCCAGCAGCTTAGAGACAGGGGGAGGTGGCTACACCTTC.

The chain combines TRBV9 with TRBJ2-2; TRBD2 might be the D (6 bases). CDR3 size: 16 residues. The germline gives CDR1 SGDLS, CDR2 YYNGEE. V gave up 0 bases and J gave up 1 base, with 10 bases separating them. The CDR3 region has the DNA TGTGCCAGCAGCGTAGGGAGGGACGGGAACACCGGGGAGCTGTTTTTT. This encodes CASSVGRDGNTGELFF.

J is TRBJ2-7 and V is TRBV28, with D tentatively TRBD1 (7 bases). Germline CDR1 and CDR2: MDHEN and SYDVKM. The CDR3 extends over 15 amino acids. Deletions cut 6 bases from V and 1 base from J, with 16 bases between. The DNA for the CDR3 is TGTGCCAGCAGGGGACTCCGGGACAGTTCCTACGAGCAGTACTTC. Amino acid sequence: CASRGLRDSSYEQYF.

The rearrangement links TRBV6-5 to TRBJ2-7; possibly TRBD1 or TRBD2 for D (5 bases each). Germline CDR1 reads MNHEY; CDR2 reads SVGAGI. V lost 2 bases to trimming and J lost 0 bases, with 14 bases between them. This CDR3 has 16 amino acids. The CDR3 loop is CASSYAEGWVSYEQYF. CDR3 DNA sequence: TGTGCCAGCAGTTACGCTGAGGGGTGGGTCTCCTACGAGCAGTACTTC.

V is TRBV7-9 and J is TRBJ2-1; 13 bases match TRBD2. After removal of 5 bases from V and 8 bases from J, the junction contained 6 bases not matched to a gene. CDR3 size: 15 residues. Germline CDR1 SEHNR, CDR2 FQNEAQ (reference sequence). CDR3 loop: CASSTLAGGPHEQFF. CDR3 nucleotides: TGTGCCAGCAGCACACTAGCGGGAGGGCCTCATGAGCAGTTCTTC.

CDR3 region: CASREGGNQPQHF. The CDR3, as DNA: TGTGCCAGCAGGGAGGGAGGCAATCAGCCCCAGCATTTT. This chain connects TRBV28 to TRBJ1-5, with D hard to call. Germline V gives CDR1 MDHEN, CDR2 SYDVKM. Trimming removed 6 bases at V and 2 bases at J, with 8 bases between. The CDR3 covers 13 residues.